The 9 T cell receptor beta chains below come from one sample, sequenced in a study of spatial heterogeneity in lung cancer. Regarding the study as a whole: Higher tumor mutation counts went along with higher counts of expanded intratumoral alpha and beta TCRs.

TCRdb recomputed calls from the 5' RACE reads with MiXCR, one row per CDR3 protein. Of about 9,800 distinct CDR3 sequences in the sample, about 54% were seen once. As for time point: sample taken at primary tumor resection. Their antigens remain unidentified. Specimen: lung tumor tissue, collected at surgery. The source is a female donor with early-stage non-small cell lung cancer.

The V call is TRBV21-1, the J call TRBJ2-5; the listed D gene, TRBD1, was not tested against the DNA. TRBV21-1 is termed a pseudogene. The CDR3 has 17 amino acids. Here the CDR3 reads CASSKGAEGEGEETQYF. The CDR3, as DNA: TGTGCCAGCAGCAAGGGGGCGGAGGGTGAGGGTGAGGAGACCCAGTACTTC.

The chain joins TRBV7-9 to TRBJ2-4, with 7 bases identical to TRBD1. The CDR3 loop spans 15 amino acids. V lost 5 bases and J lost 1; bases outside the gene matches: 5. Germline CDR1 SEHNR, CDR2 FQNEAQ (reference sequence). CDR3 sequence (DNA): TGTGCCAGCAGCGCGAACAGGGGTGCCAAAAACATTCAGTACTTC. Protein product: CASSANRGAKNIQYF.

This clonotype is judged medium-sized. The chain uses TRBV5-5 and TRBJ1-5, with TRBD1 matching 8 bases. Germline lookup yields CDR1 SGHKS and CDR2 YYEKEE (reference sequence). With 0 bases clipped from V and 7 bases from J, the junction kept 3 bases outside the gene matches. This CDR3 region has 14 residues. CDR3 amino acids: CASSLGQGWQPQHF. In DNA form, the CDR3 reads TGTGCCAGCAGCTTGGGACAGGGGTGGCAGCCCCAGCATTTT.

V gene TRBV5-5 combines with J gene TRBJ1-2, with a weak D call TRBD1 (6 bases). The CDR3 sequence is 13 residues long. From germline, CDR1 is SGHKS and CDR2 YYEKEE (reference sequence). The germline V and J ends were trimmed by 1 base and 8 bases, with 12 bases remaining between them. In DNA form, the CDR3 reads TGTGCCAGCAGCTTGCTACAGGGTGCAGGCTACACCTTC. Its protein product is CASSLLQGAGYTF.

This clonotype showed up just a few times. V is TRBV12-3 or TRBV12-4 and J is TRBJ2-1; D is undetermined. V was trimmed by 3 bases and J by 10 bases, leaving 7 bases between them. The CDR3 is 11 residues long. The CDR3 here is CASSLAGEQFF. In DNA form, the CDR3 reads TGTGCCAGCAGTTTGGCTGGGGAGCAGTTCTTC.

This clonotype has more than one count but fewer than ten. The chain combines TRBV27 with TRBJ1-2; 7 bases agree with TRBD1. The CDR3 contains 17 residues. Germline V gives CDR1 MNHEY, CDR2 SMNVEV (reference sequence). With 5 bases clipped from V and 5 bases from J, the junction kept 17 bases outside the gene matches. CDR3 DNA sequence: TGTGCCAGCAGTCCGATACAAACTTACAGGGGTGCTTATGGCTACACCTTC. This gives the protein CASSPIQTYRGAYGYTF.

This clonotype was counted once. The CDR3 DNA is TGTGCCAGCAGTCCGACAGGGGGAAATCAGCCCCAGCATTTT. It is translated as CASSPTGGNQPQHF. J is TRBJ1-5 and V is TRBV12-3 or TRBV12-4, with 9 bases lining up with TRBD1. With V trimmed by 5 bases and J by 4 bases, 3 bases remained unmatched. The CDR3 runs 14 residues.

This chain uses TRBV6-1 with TRBJ1-5; no clear D gene. The germline V gene encodes CDR1 MNHNS and CDR2 SASEGT. Trimming removed 8 bases at V and 2 bases at J, with 19 bases between. This CDR3 comprises 16 residues. The CDR3 DNA sequence: TGTGCCAGCCTACCAGGTGGCCGGGTAGGCAATCAGCCCCAGCATTTT. Translated, it gives CASLPGGRVGNQPQHF.

This clonotype was detected a few times. V usage is TRBV6-5 and J usage is TRBJ2-6; D gene ambiguous. Trimming cost V 0 bases and J 0 bases, with 9 bases left between them. Germline CDR1 and CDR2: MNHEY and SVGAGI. CDR3 length: 17 amino acids. CDR3 nucleotide sequence: TGTGCCAGCAGTTACTCGAGGACCCTCTCTGGGGCCAACGTCCTGACTTTC. It codes for CASSYSRTLSGANVLTF.